This is a list of T cell receptor beta chains from one sample in a study of blood T cell repertoires in COVID-19. Assay used: immunoSEQ multiplex PCR; TCRdb lists only in-frame clones, some missing. The table has just over 300,000 clones, about nine tenths seen once. The sequenced sample was PBMCs or T cells enriched from blood (not recorded which). These TCRs come from a young man who had recovered from COVID-19. The CDR3 runs from the conserved cysteine through the conserved F or W. A D gene is named only where the DNA matches it firmly. Not every row has a clone size; where given, it reads once, few, many or a size class.

J gene,V gene,clone size,D gene,CDR3 protein,CDR3 DNA
TRBJ2-7,TRBV7-6,NA,NA,CASSSLLSYEQYF,TGTGCCAGCAGCTCCCTTCTAAGCTACGAGCAGTACTTC
TRBJ1-4,TRBV19,NA,NA,CASSGGSGYEKLFF,TGTGCCAGTAGTGGTGGCTCAGGGTACGAAAAACTGTTTTTT
TRBJ2-7,TRBV27,NA,TRBD2,CASSVWGLAAYEQYF,TGTGCCAGCAGCGTTTGGGGACTAGCGGCCTACGAGCAGTACTTC
TRBJ1-5,TRBV19,NA,NA,CASSINGRGREPQHF,TGTGCCAGTAGTATTAATGGGCGGGGCAGGGAGCCCCAGCATTTT
TRBJ2-3,TRBV15,NA,TRBD2,CATSRDPLAGGGDTQYF,TGTGCCACCAGCAGAGACCCACTAGCGGGAGGGGGAGATACGCAGTATTTT
TRBJ1-6,TRBV28,NA,NA,CASSFYRDNSPLHF,TGTGCCAGCAGTTTTTACAGGGATAATTCACCCCTCCACTTT
TRBJ2-7,TRBV3-1/TRBV3-2,NA,TRBD1,CASSQGGQGPYEQYF,TGTGCCAGCAGCCAAGGCGGACAGGGACCCTACGAGCAGTACTTC
TRBJ1-3,TRBV13,NA,TRBD1,CASSPSQGAGNTIYF,TGTGCCAGCAGCCCCAGTCAGGGGGCTGGAAACACCATATATTTT
TRBJ2-5,TRBV3-1/TRBV3-2,NA,TRBD2,CASSFFIAGGMETQYF,TGTGCCAGCAGCTTCTTCATAGCGGGAGGGATGGAGACCCAGTACTTC
TRBJ2-7,TRBV24-1,NA,NA,CATSDSGTLTYEQYF,TGTGCCACCAGTGATTCCGGGACACTGACCTACGAGCAGTACTTC
TRBJ1-4,TRBV10-2,NA,NA,CASSEPRGTVNEKLFF,TGCGCCAGCAGTGAGCCACGGGGGACGGTTAATGAAAAACTGTTTTTT
TRBJ1-1,TRBV6-1,NA,NA,CASSEYPTVGTEAFF,TGTGCCAGCAGTGAATATCCTACAGTGGGCACTGAAGCTTTCTTT
TRBJ1-1,TRBV24-1,once,NA,CATSEGRQPNTEAFF,TGTGCCACCAGTGAGGGCAGGCAACCTAACACTGAAGCTTTCTTT
TRBJ1-1,TRBV4-1,once,TRBD1,CASRTGDNTEAFF,TGCGCCAGCAGGACAGGGGATAACACTGAAGCTTTCTTT
TRBJ1-4,TRBV5-4,few,NA,CASSDGRYIEKLFF,TGTGCCAGCAGCGATGGGAGGTACATTGAAAAACTGTTTTTT
TRBJ2-7,TRBV5-1,NA,TRBD1,CASSFLGGQDEQYF,TGCGCCAGCAGCTTTCTCGGGGGACAGGACGAGCAGTACTTC
TRBJ2-1,TRBV9,NA,NA,CASTWGGGGNEQFF,TGTGCCAGCACCTGGGGGGGCGGAGGGAATGAGCAGTTCTTC
TRBJ2-7,TRBV28,NA,NA,CASGGDGAYEQYF,TGTGCCAGCGGGGGCGACGGGGCCTACGAGCAGTACTTC
TRBJ2-1,TRBV18,NA,TRBD2,CASSLPSGGVINNEQFF,TGTGCCAGCTCACTCCCTAGCGGGGGGGTCATCAACAATGAGCAGTTCTTC
TRBJ2-7,TRBV5-1,once,NA,CASSLAAQRAYEQYF,TGCGCCAGCAGCTTGGCCGCGCAGCGGGCCTACGAGCAGTACTTC
TRBJ2-7,TRBV11-2,NA,NA,CASSLARSYEQYF,TGTGCCAGCAGCTTAGCCCGGAGCTACGAGCAGTACTTC
TRBJ2-7,TRBV7-9,few,TRBD1,CASSQGGDRVSHEQYF,TGTGCCAGCAGTCAAGGGGGGGACAGGGTTTCCCACGAGCAGTACTTC
TRBJ2-3,TRBV4-1,NA,NA,CASSQDRGGVSGDTQYF,TGCGCCAGCAGCCAAGATCGAGGAGGGGTCAGTGGAGATACGCAGTATTTT
TRBJ2-7,TRBV4-1,NA,NA,CASSPGTVSYEQYF,TGCGCCAGCAGCCCCGGGACTGTATCCTACGAGCAGTACTTC
TRBJ1-3,TRBV28,NA,TRBD1,CASNSRTGAGNTIYF,TGTGCCAGCAATTCCCGGACAGGGGCGGGAAACACCATATATTTT
TRBJ1-5,TRBV2,NA,NA,CASSTGFPPQHF,TGTGCCAGCAGTACAGGGTTCCCGCCCCAGCATTTT
TRBJ1-2,TRBV10-3,NA,TRBD1,CAISDIRDRVSGYGYTF,TGTGCCATCAGTGATATCCGGGACAGGGTGAGCGGCTATGGCTACACCTTC
TRBJ1-5,TRBV3-1/TRBV3-2,NA,NA,CASSLKGGGPQHF,TGTGCCAGCAGCCTCAAGGGTGGGGGCCCCCAGCATTTT
TRBJ1-2,TRBV2,NA,TRBD1,CASSEWTGDGYTF,TGTGCCAGCAGTGAATGGACAGGGGATGGCTACACCTTC
TRBJ2-1,TRBV6-5,NA,NA,CASNAREYNEQFF,TGTGCCAGCAACGCCAGGGAATACAATGAGCAGTTCTTC
TRBJ2-7,TRBV6-5,NA,NA,CASSRDEGRSYEQYF,TGTGCCAGCAGCCGCGATGAGGGCAGGTCCTACGAGCAGTACTTC
TRBJ1-6,TRBV5-1,NA,NA,CASSLGDNINSPLHF,TGCGCCAGCAGCTTGGGGGACAATATCAATTCACCCCTCCACTTT
TRBJ2-3,TRBV14,NA,TRBD2,CASSPSGIGGDTQYF,TGTGCCAGCAGCCCTAGCGGGATAGGTGGAGATACGCAGTATTTT
TRBJ2-3,TRBV10-3,NA,TRBD2,CAISESRNVGGVSQYF,TGTGCCATCAGTGAGTCGAGAAATGTCGGGGGGGTGTCGCAGTATTTT
TRBJ1-2,TRBV7-8,NA,NA,CASKALGGTNYGYTF,TGTGCCAGTAAAGCGTTGGGGGGTACCAACTATGGCTACACCTTC
TRBJ2-3,TRBV6-2/TRBV6-3,once,TRBD2,CASSDASGGSGDTQYF,TGTGCCAGCAGTGACGCTAGCGGGGGGAGTGGGGATACGCAGTATTTT
TRBJ1-4,TRBV10-2,NA,TRBD1,CASSQQGAGGEKLFF,TGCGCCAGCAGTCAACAGGGGGCCGGGGGTGAAAAACTGTTTTTT
TRBJ2-3,TRBV7-9,NA,NA,CASSWGVRADTQYF,TGTGCCAGCAGCTGGGGGGTGAGGGCAGATACGCAGTATTTT
TRBJ2-3,TRBV5-6,NA,TRBD2,CASSLRRETDTQYF,TGTGCCAGCAGCTTGAGGCGGGAGACAGATACGCAGTATTTT
TRBJ1-5,TRBV5-1,once,TRBD1,CASSLGTVSNQPQHF,TGCGCCAGCAGCCTCGGGACAGTTAGCAATCAGCCCCAGCATTTT
TRBJ1-4,TRBV11-3,few,NA,CASSQIQGKLFF,TGTGCCAGCAGCCAGATCCAGGGGAAACTGTTTTTT
TRBJ2-7,TRBV18,NA,NA,CASSPPTYRYEQYF,TGTGCCAGCTCACCACCGACCTACAGATACGAGCAGTACTTC
TRBJ2-1,TRBV14,once,NA,CASSQTGTPFFAEQFF,TGTGCCAGCAGCCAAACCGGGACTCCATTCTTCGCGGAGCAGTTCTTC
TRBJ2-7,TRBV4-1,NA,TRBD2,CASSSGGPTYEQYF,TGCGCCAGCAGTAGCGGGGGGCCAACCTACGAGCAGTACTTC
TRBJ2-5,TRBV6-5,NA,TRBD1,CASGGQGDVETQYF,TGTGCCAGCGGGGGACAGGGCGACGTCGAGACCCAGTACTTC
TRBJ1-5,TRBV7-2,NA,NA,CASSLEQISNQPQHF,TGTGCCAGCAGCTTAGAACAGATTAGCAATCAGCCCCAGCATTTT
TRBJ2-7,TRBV29-1,NA,TRBD2,CSVVAGLAGFLSYEQYF,TGCAGCGTAGTCGCCGGACTAGCGGGGTTTCTCTCCTACGAGCAGTACTTC
TRBJ2-2,TRBV4-1,NA,TRBD2,CASSQEDSSGANTGELFF,TGCGCCAGCAGCCAAGAGGACTCTAGCGGGGCTAACACCGGGGAGCTGTTTTTT
TRBJ2-7,TRBV5-6,NA,TRBD2,CASSLASGRSGQYF,TGTGCCAGCAGCTTGGCTAGCGGGAGATCGGGGCAGTACTTC
TRBJ2-3,TRBV5-1,NA,TRBD2,CASSLALAGFTDTQYF,TGCGCCAGCAGCTTGGCGCTAGCGGGGTTCACAGATACGCAGTATTTT
TRBJ1-2,TRBV19,NA,TRBD1,CASSFDRAFGYTF,TGTGCCAGTAGCTTCGACAGGGCTTTTGGCTACACCTTC
TRBJ2-2,TRBV7-2,NA,TRBD2,CASSSLAGGRNTGELFF,TGTGCCAGCAGCTCGCTAGCGGGGGGGCGCAACACCGGGGAGCTGTTTTTT
TRBJ2-7,TRBV11-2,NA,TRBD2,CASSSPTMREYYEQYF,TGTGCCAGCAGCTCCCCGACTATGCGGGAGTACTACGAGCAGTACTTC
TRBJ1-4,TRBV7-9,few,TRBD1,CASSVTGAYEKLFF,TGTGCCAGCAGCGTGACAGGGGCGTATGAAAAACTGTTTTTT
TRBJ1-4,TRBV30,few,NA,CAWSPGGGLFF,TGTGCCTGGAGTCCCGGAGGAGGACTGTTTTTT
TRBJ1-1,TRBV4-2,NA,NA,CASSLELGGLQRGIEAFF,TGTGCCAGCAGCCTAGAACTCGGGGGATTACAGCGGGGGATTGAAGCTTTCTTT
TRBJ2-4,TRBV3-1/TRBV3-2,NA,TRBD1,CASSHRGTGAAKNIQYF,TGTGCCAGCAGCCACAGAGGGACAGGGGCCGCCAAAAACATTCAGTACTTC
TRBJ1-1,TRBV23-1,once,TRBD1,CASSRETGKLRAEAFF,TGCGCCAGCAGTCGAGAGACAGGGAAGTTGAGGGCTGAAGCTTTCTTT
TRBJ2-1,TRBV6-2/TRBV6-3,NA,TRBD2,CASSYSMDGLAGGSSYNEQFF,TGTGCCAGCAGTTACTCGATGGATGGACTAGCGGGAGGGAGCTCCTACAATGAGCAGTTCTTC